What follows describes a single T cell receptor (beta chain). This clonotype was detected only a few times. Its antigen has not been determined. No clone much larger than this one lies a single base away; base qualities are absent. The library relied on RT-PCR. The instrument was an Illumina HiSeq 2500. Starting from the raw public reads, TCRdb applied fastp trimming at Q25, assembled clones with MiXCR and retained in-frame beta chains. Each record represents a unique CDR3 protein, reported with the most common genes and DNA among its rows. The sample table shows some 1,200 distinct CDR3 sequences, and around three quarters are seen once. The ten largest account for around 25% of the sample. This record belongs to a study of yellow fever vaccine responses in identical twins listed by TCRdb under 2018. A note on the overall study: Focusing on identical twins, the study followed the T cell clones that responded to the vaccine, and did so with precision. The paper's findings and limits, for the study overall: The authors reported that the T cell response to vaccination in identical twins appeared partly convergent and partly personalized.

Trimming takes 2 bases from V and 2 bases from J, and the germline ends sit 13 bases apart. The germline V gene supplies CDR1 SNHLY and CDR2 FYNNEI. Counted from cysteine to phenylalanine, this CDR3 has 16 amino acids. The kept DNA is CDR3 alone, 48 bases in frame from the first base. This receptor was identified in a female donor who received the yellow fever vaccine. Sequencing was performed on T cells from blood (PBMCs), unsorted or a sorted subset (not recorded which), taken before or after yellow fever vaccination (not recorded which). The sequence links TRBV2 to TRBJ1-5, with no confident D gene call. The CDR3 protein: CASSEIGRYRNQPQHF. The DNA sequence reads TGTGCCAGCAGTGAAATAGGGAGGTACCGCAATCAGCCCCAGCATTTT.